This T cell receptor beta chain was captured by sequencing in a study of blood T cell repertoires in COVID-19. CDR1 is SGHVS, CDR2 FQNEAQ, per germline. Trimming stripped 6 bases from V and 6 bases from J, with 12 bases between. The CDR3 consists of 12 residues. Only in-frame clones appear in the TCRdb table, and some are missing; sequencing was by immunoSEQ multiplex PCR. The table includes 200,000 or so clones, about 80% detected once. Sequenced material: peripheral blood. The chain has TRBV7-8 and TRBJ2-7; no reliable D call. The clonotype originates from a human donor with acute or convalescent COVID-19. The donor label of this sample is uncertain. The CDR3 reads CASRPNAGEQYF. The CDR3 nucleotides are TGTGCCAGCAGGCCCAACGCCGGCGAGCAGTACTTC.